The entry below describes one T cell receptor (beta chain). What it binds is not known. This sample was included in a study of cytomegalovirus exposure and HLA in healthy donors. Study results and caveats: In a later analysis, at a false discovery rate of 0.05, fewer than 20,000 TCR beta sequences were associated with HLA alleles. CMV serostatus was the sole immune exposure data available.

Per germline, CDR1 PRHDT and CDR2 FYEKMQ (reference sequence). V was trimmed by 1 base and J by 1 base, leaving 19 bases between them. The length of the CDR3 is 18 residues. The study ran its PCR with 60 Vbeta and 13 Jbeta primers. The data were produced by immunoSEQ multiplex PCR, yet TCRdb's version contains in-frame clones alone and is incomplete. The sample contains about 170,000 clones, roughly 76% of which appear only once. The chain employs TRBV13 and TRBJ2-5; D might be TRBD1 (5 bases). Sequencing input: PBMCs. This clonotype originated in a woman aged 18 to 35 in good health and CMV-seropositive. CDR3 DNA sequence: TGTGCCAGCAGCTTAGACGCTTCCCCCAAGGGGCCCCAAGAGACCCAGTACTTC. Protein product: CASSLDASPKGPQETQYF.